Following are 32 T cell receptor beta chains from one sample sequenced in a study of cytomegalovirus exposure and HLA in healthy donors. PCR used 60 Vbeta primers and 13 Jbeta primers. TCRdb's copy holds only in-frame clones and misses some; the assay was immunoSEQ multiplex PCR. The table records about 150,000 clones, about 60% of them present only once. Sequenced sample: PBMCs. All receptors come from an older woman in good health and CMV-seropositive.

The V gene is TRBV19, the J gene TRBJ1-1; D is uncertain. V was pared by 4 bases and J by 3 bases, with 9 bases between. The CDR3 has 13 amino acids. The germline gives CDR1 LNHDA, CDR2 SQIVND (reference sequence). CDR3 sequence reads: CASSNGLYTEAFF. The CDR3 DNA reads TGTGCCAGTAGTAACGGTCTCTACACTGAAGCTTTCTTT.

The chain uses TRBV6-1 and TRBJ1-2; 9 nucleotides match TRBD1. Germline-derived CDR1 and CDR2 are MNHNS and SASEGT. The CDR3 is made up of 14 amino acids. After removal of 2 bases from V and 4 bases from J, the junction contained 2 bases not matched to a gene. CDR3 nucleotides: TGTGCCAGCAGTGAAACGGGACAGGGCTATGGCTACACCTTC. This translates into CASSETGQGYGYTF.

This clone showed up just once. The chain combines TRBV19 with TRBJ2-5, with D maybe TRBD1 (6 bases). This CDR3 spans 16 amino acids. Germline V lookup: CDR1 LNHDA, CDR2 SQIVND (reference sequence). Trimming removed 5 bases at V and 4 bases at J, with 20 bases between. The CDR3 DNA is TGTGCCAGTAGTGGACAGCCGGTGGGGGTAGGAGAGACCCAGTACTTC. This translates into CASSGQPVGVGETQYF.

This chain links TRBV9 with TRBJ2-5, with 7 bases aligning to TRBD1. The J call may be incorrect, as the DNA end agrees better with TRBJ2-7. Germline-derived CDR1 and CDR2 are SGDLS and YYNGEE. The CDR3 sequence is 13 residues long. Here the CDR3 DNA reads TGTGCCAGCAGCGGGACAGGATCCTACGAGCAGTACTTC. This sequence encodes CASSGTGSYEQYF.

J is TRBJ2-1 and V is TRBV4-2; TRBD2 matches 7 bases. With 4 bases clipped from V and 3 bases from J, the junction kept 9 bases outside the gene matches. The CDR3 length is 16 residues. Per germline, CDR1 LGHNA and CDR2 YNFKEQ. CDR3 coding DNA: TGTGCCAGCAGCCGGGAAACGACTAGCATCTACAATGAGCAGTTCTTC. This codes for CASSRETTSIYNEQFF.

There are a few counts of this clone. The gene calls are TRBV20-1 and TRBJ1-1, with D perhaps matching TRBD1 (6 bases). This CDR3 spans 11 amino acids. V lost 6 bases and J lost 9, with 14 bases in between. The germline V gene encodes CDR1 DFQATT and CDR2 SNEGSKA (reference sequence). The CDR3 region is CSATTGTQAFF. The CDR3 bases are TGCAGTGCCACAACAGGGACCCAAGCTTTCTTT.

This clone was found a few times. This chain links TRBV28 with TRBJ1-2, with 11 bases fitting TRBD1. V was pared by 5 bases and J by 8 bases, with 10 bases of the junction left unmatched. CDR3 length equals 15 residues. Germline lookup yields CDR1 MDHEN and CDR2 SYDVKM. CDR3 protein: CASSNPGTGGGGYTF. The CDR3 DNA is TGTGCCAGCAGTAACCCCGGGACAGGGGGAGGGGGCTACACCTTC.

This clone occurred a few times. V usage is TRBV6-6 and J usage is TRBJ2-7, with D possibly TRBD2 on 5 matching bases. This CDR3 is 15 amino acids long. Germline loops: CDR1 MNHNY, CDR2 SVGAGI (reference sequence). Trimming took off 0 bases at V and 0 bases at J, with 9 bases between the two ends. CDR3 DNA sequence: TGTGCCAGCAGTTACTCTGACTACTACTCCTACGAGCAGTACTTC. Translating it yields CASSYSDYYSYEQYF.

This sequence joins TRBV9 and TRBJ2-1; 7 nucleotides agree with TRBD2. The V and J ends lost 0 bases and 6 bases, in that order; junction bases with no gene match: 6. This CDR3 has 15 residues. Germline-derived CDR1 and CDR2 are SGDLS and YYNGEE. DNA for the CDR3: TGTGCCAGCAGCGTAGAGGGAGGGCTGGCCAATGAGCAGTTCTTC. Its protein product is CASSVEGGLANEQFF.

The count of this clone is one. The chain couples TRBV19 to TRBJ2-5; TRBD1 matches 10 bases. CDR3 length equals 15 residues. Germline CDR1 reads LNHDA; CDR2 reads SQIVND (reference sequence). After removal of 6 bases from V and 2 bases from J, the junction contained 6 bases not matched to a gene. The CDR3 DNA reads as TGTGCCAGTAGAAAGGACAGGGGGATACAAGAGACCCAGTACTTC. Protein: CASRKDRGIQETQYF.

This clone has just a few counts. The V and J genes are TRBV4-3 and TRBJ1-1; 7 nucleotides match TRBD1. J was trimmed by 6 bases and V by 4 bases; bases with no gene match: 2. Germline CDR1 LGHNA, CDR2 YSLEER. The CDR3 sequence is 12 residues long. DNA of the CDR3: TGCGCCAGCAGCCTCCAGGGGGCTGAAGCTTTCTTT. Its protein product is CASSLQGAEAFF.

With regard to this clone: Other nucleotide sequences in the sample specify the same CDR3. This CDR3 is CASSLGGGTDTQYF. CDR3 bases: TGCGCCAGCAGCTTGGGCGGCGGGACAGATACGCAGTATTTT. The chain combines TRBV5-1 with TRBJ2-3; a weak D match, TRBD2 (5 bases). Per the germline V gene, CDR1 is SGHRS and CDR2 is YFSETQ. V dropped 0 bases and J dropped 3 bases, with 8 bases sitting between them. The length of the CDR3 is 14 residues.

V is TRBV2 and J is TRBJ1-1, with D tentatively TRBD1 (5 bases). The CDR3 length is 14 residues. The V and J ends lost 6 bases and 0 bases respectively, with 11 bases between them. Germline V gene sequence: CDR1 SNHLY, CDR2 FYNNEI. The CDR3 reads CASRGGRLNTEAFF. The CDR3 region has the DNA TGTGCCAGCAGGGGGGGACGGTTGAACACTGAAGCTTTCTTT. Drawing the rest from reference TRBV2 and TRBJ1-1, the complete variable domain is EPEVTQTPSHQVTQMGQEVILRCVPISNHLYFYWYRQILGQKVEFLVSFYNNEISEKSEIFDDQFSVERPDGSNFTLKIRSTKLEDSAMYFCASRGGRLNTEAFFGQGTRLTVV.

This clone was seen a few times. The gene calls are TRBV11-3 and TRBJ2-3; 9 positions agree with TRBD1. Germline CDR1 is SGHNT and CDR2 is YENEEA. V shed 5 bases, J shed 4 bases, and the junction held 4 bases outside the gene matches. The CDR3 extends over 14 amino acids. For the CDR3, the DNA is TGTGCCAGCAGCCCACAGGGGGCCTCAGATACGCAGTATTTT. It yields the protein CASSPQGASDTQYF. Based on the CDR3 plus reference TRBV11-3 and TRBJ2-3, the full variable domain is EAGVVQSPRYKIIEKKQPVAFWCNPISGHNTLYWYLQNLGQGPELLIRYENEEAVDDSQLPKDRFSAERLKGVDSTLKIQPAELGDSAVYLCASSPQGASDTQYFGPGTRLTVL.

This CDR3 is CASSVTRSTDTQYF. CDR3 coding DNA: TGTGCCAGCAGCGTTACTAGGTCCACAGATACGCAGTATTTT. The rearrangement uses TRBV11-2 and TRBJ2-3; a weak D match, TRBD2 (5 bases). The germline V and J ends were trimmed by 5 bases and 2 bases, with 11 bases remaining between them. CDR3 length equals 14 residues. Per the germline V gene, CDR1 is SGHAT and CDR2 is FQNNGV.

The chain combines TRBV18 with TRBJ2-3; D gene uncertain. Trimming pared 6 bases from V and 4 bases from J, leaving 17 bases between. From germline, CDR1 is KGHSH and CDR2 LQKENI. The CDR3 is 15 residues long. In nucleotides, the CDR3 is TGTGCCAGCTCCCCCGGGTTTCTCTCGGCAGATACGCAGTATTTT. Its translation is CASSPGFLSADTQYF.

The chain uses TRBV29-1 and TRBJ2-3; 9 bases line up with TRBD2. CDR1 is SQVTM and CDR2 is ANQGSEA in the germline V gene. CDR3 length: 16 amino acids. Losses at the gene ends were 2 bases for V and 2 bases for J; bases not matched to a gene: 8. DNA for the CDR3: TGCAGCGTTGAAAGGGGGGCTAGCGGGGCCACAGATACGCAGTATTTT. Its translation: CSVERGASGATDTQYF.

V and J are TRBV7-2 and TRBJ2-5; D not resolved. This CDR3 region has 13 residues. Germline values: CDR1 SGHTA, CDR2 FQGNSA. Deletions cut 7 bases from V and 4 bases from J, with 13 bases between. In DNA form, the CDR3 reads TGTGCCAGCACTAGGAGCGCCACAGAGACCCAGTACTTC. It translates to CASTRSATETQYF.

With regard to this clone: The sample has other DNA sequences that encode this CDR3 too. The rearrangement joins TRBV7-3 to TRBJ2-3; possibly TRBD2 for D (5 bases). The CDR3 spans 15 residues. Germline V gene lookup returns CDR1 SGHTA and CDR2 FQGTGA. The ends were cut back, 0 bases at V and 0 bases at J, with 7 bases in the middle. CDR3 sequence (DNA): TGTGCCAGCAGCTTAACCAGCGGAAGCACAGATACGCAGTATTTT. Protein sequence: CASSLTSGSTDTQYF.

This clone was seen more than once but under ten times. The chain couples TRBV9 to TRBJ2-3; 11 nucleotides agree with TRBD2. Germline values: CDR1 SGDLS, CDR2 YYNGEE. Trimming cost V 4 bases and J 3 bases; bases outside gene matches: 1. The CDR3 contains 14 residues. The CDR3 nucleotides read TGTGCCAGCAGCCCTAGCGGGAGGACAGATACGCAGTATTTT. Its protein product is CASSPSGRTDTQYF.

The CDR3: CASSGAIAGETQYF. CDR3 sequence (DNA): TGCGCCAGCAGCGGCGCCATAGCGGGGGAGACCCAGTACTTC. The rearrangement uses TRBV5-1 and TRBJ2-5; TRBD2 agrees at 8 bases. V lost 4 bases, J lost 5 bases, and 7 bases stayed unmatched. The CDR3 length is 14 residues. Germline CDR1 SGHRS, CDR2 YFSETQ.

The table lists this clone with a few counts. The V gene is TRBV2, the J gene TRBJ2-7, with D perhaps TRBD2 (6 bases). The CDR3 has 14 residues. Trimming pared 4 bases from V and 2 bases from J, leaving 12 bases between. Germline-derived CDR1 and CDR2 are SNHLY and FYNNEI. CDR3 nucleotide sequence: TGTGCCAGCAGTGGGGCGGGATTGCCCTACGAGCAGTACTTC. It codes for CASSGAGLPYEQYF. Full variable domain (rest looked up from reference TRBV2 and TRBJ2-7): EPEVTQTPSHQVTQMGQEVILRCVPISNHLYFYWYRQILGQKVEFLVSFYNNEISEKSEIFDDQFSVERPDGSNFTLKIRSTKLEDSAMYFCASSGAGLPYEQYFGPGTRLTVT.

In this sample, this clone turned up once. The V call is TRBV27, the J call TRBJ2-2; 11 bases align to TRBD2. CDR1 MNHEY and CDR2 SMNVEV come from the germline V gene (reference sequence). There are 18 residues in the CDR3. V dropped 6 bases and J dropped 5; count of bases not matched to a gene: 14. CDR3 nucleotides: TGTGCCAGCAGCGACCCAAAAATAGCGGGAGGGCCAACCGGGGAGCTGTTTTTT. It translates to CASSDPKIAGGPTGELFF.

The chain recombines TRBV25-1 with TRBJ1-5; the D gene is possibly TRBD1 (5 bases). The germline V gene has CDR1 MGHDK and CDR2 SYGVNS. V was trimmed by 5 bases and J by 4 bases, leaving 15 bases between them. This CDR3 has 15 residues. The CDR3 spells CASSNGTEGNQPQHF. The CDR3 nucleotides are TGTGCCAGCAGTAATGGGACGGAGGGGAATCAGCCCCAGCATTTT.

The CDR3 sequence is CASSLQLAGSETQYF. The CDR3 nucleotides are TGTGCCAGCAGCCTTCAACTAGCGGGAAGCGAGACCCAGTACTTC. The V gene is TRBV7-2, the J gene TRBJ2-5; TRBD2 aligns across 10 bases. Germline V gene data show CDR1 as SGHTA and CDR2 as FQGNSA. CDR3 size: 15 residues. V shed 5 bases and J 5 bases; nucleotides not matched to a gene: 8.

This clone has only a few counts. The J gene is TRBJ1-1, the V gene TRBV4-2; D gene uncertain. Germline-derived CDR1 and CDR2 are LGHNA and YNFKEQ. This CDR3 is built from 17 residues. Trimming took off 0 bases at V and 1 base at J, with 15 bases between the two ends. For the CDR3, the DNA is TGTGCCAGCAGCCAAGAGGCCTTTGGGAGGTCGAACACTGAAGCTTTCTTT. This codes for CASSQEAFGRSNTEAFF.

V and J are TRBV7-9 and TRBJ1-1; the D gene is possibly TRBD1 (5 bases). The V and J ends lost 9 bases and 1 base respectively, with 18 bases between them. Germline V gives CDR1 SEHNR, CDR2 FQNEAQ (reference sequence). The CDR3 consists of 15 residues. The CDR3 sequence: CASSKGSTANTEAFF. The CDR3 region has the DNA TGTGCCAGTTCAAAGGGGTCCACAGCGAACACTGAAGCTTTCTTT. Combining the CDR3 with reference TRBV7-9 and TRBJ1-1 gives the whole variable domain DTGVSQNPRHKITKRGQNVTFRCDPISEHNRLYWYRQTLGQGPEFLTYFQNEAQLEKSRLLSDRFSAERPKGSFSTLEIQRTEQGDSAMYLCASSKGSTANTEAFFGQGTRLTVV.

This chain connects TRBV5-4 to TRBJ2-1, with 7 bases fitting TRBD2. V lost 0 bases to trimming and J lost 0 bases; unmatched junction nucleotides: 0. The V gene's germline CDR1 is SGHNT and CDR2 YYREEE (reference sequence). The CDR3 sequence is 15 residues long. The CDR3 sequence is CASSLGDYSYNEQFF. CDR3 nucleotide sequence: TGTGCCAGCAGCTTGGGGGACTACTCCTACAATGAGCAGTTCTTC.

The chain carries TRBV28 and TRBJ2-4, with a possible D match to TRBD2 (5 bases). Germline lookup yields CDR1 MDHEN and CDR2 SYDVKM. The length of the CDR3 is 14 residues. V shed 2 bases and J shed 7 bases, with 12 bases lying between them. This CDR3 reads CASSLGGGSNIQYF. CDR3 nucleotides: TGTGCCAGCAGTTTAGGCGGTGGGAGTAACATTCAGTACTTC.

This chain joins TRBV2 and TRBJ2-7; 9 bases align to TRBD2. The V segment lost 7 bases and the J segment 2 bases; nucleotides outside the gene matches: 12. Germline CDR1 SNHLY, CDR2 FYNNEI. This CDR3 region has 16 residues. Here the CDR3 reads CASNKLTSGKPYEQYF. CDR3 bases: TGTGCCAGCAATAAATTGACTAGCGGTAAACCCTACGAGCAGTACTTC.

A single count supports this clone. J is TRBJ2-1 and V is TRBV7-9; no clear D. Germline V gene data show CDR1 as SEHNR and CDR2 as FQNEAQ (reference sequence). Trimming stripped 3 bases from V and 6 bases from J, with 6 bases between. The CDR3 sequence is 12 residues long. The CDR3 coding sequence is TGTGCCAGCAGCTTCAATTTCAATGAGCAGTTCTTC. Translated, it gives CASSFNFNEQFF. Complete variable domain (other parts from reference TRBV7-9 and TRBJ2-1): DTGVSQNPRHKITKRGQNVTFRCDPISEHNRLYWYRQTLGQGPEFLTYFQNEAQLEKSRLLSDRFSAERPKGSFSTLEIQRTEQGDSAMYLCASSFNFNEQFFGPGTRLTVL.

This chain uses TRBV19 with TRBJ2-2; TRBD1 might be the D (6 bases). CDR3 length: 13 residues. Germline loops: CDR1 LNHDA, CDR2 SQIVND (reference sequence). V gave up 9 bases and J gave up 4 bases, with 12 bases separating them. The CDR3 sequence is CASRQGLTGELFF. The CDR3 region has the DNA TGTGCCAGCCGCCAGGGGCTCACCGGGGAGCTGTTTTTT.